This TCR beta chain was recovered during a study of T cell repertoires in cytomegalovirus infection. Study background: Researchers turned to recently identified HLA-C-restricted CMV epitopes as well as well-studied HLA-B-restricted ones. An indication of both CMV infection and matching HLA type came from public TCR beta signatures. Whole-study findings and limits: CMV-specific TCR beta clonotypes restricted by HLA-C were the ones dominating the ex vivo response.

This clonotype was recorded only once. No antigen is known for it. TCRdb processed the reads anew with MiXCR; each CDR3 protein has one entry. The sample includes around 100,000 distinct CDR3 sequences, 30% seen only once; the top ten take less than 45%. The clonotype comes from a human donor in good health (CMV status not recorded). Some clones in this sample may be carry-over from other donors' samples. Material: CD8+ T cells from cultured PBMCs, obtained from culture after CMV antigen stimulation.

The CDR3 loop is CASKYRDVGNQPQHF. CDR3 bases: TGTGCCAGCAAGTACCGGGACGTCGGCAATCAGCCCCAGCATTTT. The rearrangement links TRBV6-1 to TRBJ1-5, with a tentative D call TRBD1 (5 bases). The CDR3 totals 15 residues. The germline V gene encodes CDR1 MNHNS and CDR2 SASEGT. V was clipped by 7 bases and J by 2 bases, with 15 bases between them.